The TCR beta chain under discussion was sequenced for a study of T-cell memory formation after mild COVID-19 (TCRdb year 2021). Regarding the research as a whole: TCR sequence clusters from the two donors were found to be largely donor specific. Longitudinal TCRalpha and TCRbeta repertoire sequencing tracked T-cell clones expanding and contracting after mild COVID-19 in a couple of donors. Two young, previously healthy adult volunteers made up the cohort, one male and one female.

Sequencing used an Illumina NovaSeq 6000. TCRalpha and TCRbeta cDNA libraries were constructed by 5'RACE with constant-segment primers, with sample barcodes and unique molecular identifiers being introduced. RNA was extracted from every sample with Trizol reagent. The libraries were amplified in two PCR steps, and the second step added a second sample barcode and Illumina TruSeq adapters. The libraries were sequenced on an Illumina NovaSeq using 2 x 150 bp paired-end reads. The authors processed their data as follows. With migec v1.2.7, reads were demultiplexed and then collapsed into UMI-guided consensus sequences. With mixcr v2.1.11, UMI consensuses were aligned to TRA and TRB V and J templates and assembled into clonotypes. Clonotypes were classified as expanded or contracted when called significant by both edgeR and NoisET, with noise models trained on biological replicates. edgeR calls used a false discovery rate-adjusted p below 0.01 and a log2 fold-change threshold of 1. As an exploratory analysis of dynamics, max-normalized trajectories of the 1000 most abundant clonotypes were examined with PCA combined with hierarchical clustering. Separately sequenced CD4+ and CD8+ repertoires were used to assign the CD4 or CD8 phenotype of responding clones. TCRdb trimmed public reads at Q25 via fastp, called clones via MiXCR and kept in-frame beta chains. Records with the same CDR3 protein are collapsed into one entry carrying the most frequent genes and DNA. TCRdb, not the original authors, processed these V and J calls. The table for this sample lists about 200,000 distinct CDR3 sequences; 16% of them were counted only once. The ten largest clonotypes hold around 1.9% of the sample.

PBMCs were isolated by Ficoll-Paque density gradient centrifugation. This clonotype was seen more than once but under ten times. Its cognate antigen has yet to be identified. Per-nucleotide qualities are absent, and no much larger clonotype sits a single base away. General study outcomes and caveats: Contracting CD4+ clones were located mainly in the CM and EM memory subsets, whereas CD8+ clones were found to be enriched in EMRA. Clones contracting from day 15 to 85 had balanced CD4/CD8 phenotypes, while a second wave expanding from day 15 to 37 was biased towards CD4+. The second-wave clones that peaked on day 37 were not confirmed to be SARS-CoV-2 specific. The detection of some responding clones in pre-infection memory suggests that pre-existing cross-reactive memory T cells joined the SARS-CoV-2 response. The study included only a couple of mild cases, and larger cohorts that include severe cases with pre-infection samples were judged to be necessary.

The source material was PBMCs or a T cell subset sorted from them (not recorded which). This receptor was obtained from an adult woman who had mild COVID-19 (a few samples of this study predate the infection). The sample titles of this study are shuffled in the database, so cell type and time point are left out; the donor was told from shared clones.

The DNA sequence is as follows: TGCGCCAGCAGCCCGCGGACAGGGCCCTACGAGCAGTACTTC. It translates as CASSPRTGPYEQYF. The rearranged chain carries TRBV5-1 and TRBJ2-7, with 8 central nucleotides matching TRBD1. From the germline V gene, CDR1 is SGHRS and CDR2 is YFSETQ. The germline V and J ends show losses of 4 bases and 2 bases respectively, and no gene match explains 5 bases of the junction. Including cysteine and phenylalanine, the CDR3 has 14 amino acids. Only the CDR3 region is kept as DNA, spanning 42 bases read in frame from base 1.